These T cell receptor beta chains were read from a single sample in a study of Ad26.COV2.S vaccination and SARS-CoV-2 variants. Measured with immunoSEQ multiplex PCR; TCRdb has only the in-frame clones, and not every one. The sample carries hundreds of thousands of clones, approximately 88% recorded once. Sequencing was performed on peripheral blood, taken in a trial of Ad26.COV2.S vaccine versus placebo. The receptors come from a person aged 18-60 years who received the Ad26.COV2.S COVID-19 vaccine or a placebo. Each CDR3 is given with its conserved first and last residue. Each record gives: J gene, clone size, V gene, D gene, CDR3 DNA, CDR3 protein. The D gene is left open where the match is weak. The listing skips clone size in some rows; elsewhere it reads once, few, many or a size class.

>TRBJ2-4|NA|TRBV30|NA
TGTGCCTGGAGTGTACAAGGGGGTGTGAACATTCAGTACTTC
CAWSVQGGVNIQYF
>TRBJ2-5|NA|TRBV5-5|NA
TGTGCCAGCAGGTCGGGACTCCTTGAGAAGACCCAGTACTTC
CASRSGLLEKTQYF
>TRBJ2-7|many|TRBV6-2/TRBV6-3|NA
TGTGCCAGCAGTTACCCGGAGGGGTGGTACGAGCAGTACTTC
CASSYPEGWYEQYF
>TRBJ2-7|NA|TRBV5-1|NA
TGCGCCAGCAGCTTGGATCCGACCTACGAGCAGTACTTC
CASSLDPTYEQYF
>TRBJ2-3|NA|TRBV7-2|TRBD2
TGTGCCAGCAGCTTTTCTAGCGGGGGGGCCCTAGATACGCAGTATTTT
CASSFSSGGALDTQYF
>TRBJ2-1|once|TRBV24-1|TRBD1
TGTGCCACCAGTGAGCGGACAGGGGATGAGCAGTTCTTC
CATSERTGDEQFF
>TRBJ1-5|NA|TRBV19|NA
TGTGCCAGTAAACCAGGGGCCCTGAATCAGCCCCAGCATTTT
CASKPGALNQPQHF
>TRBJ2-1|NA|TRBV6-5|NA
TGTGCCAGCAGTTACGGCAGGGGCACCTACAATGAGCAGTTCTTC
CASSYGRGTYNEQFF
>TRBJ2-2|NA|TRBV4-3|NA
TGCGCCAGCAGCCGACACACGGAGGCCGAGCTGTTTTTT
CASSRHTEAELFF
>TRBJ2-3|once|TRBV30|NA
TGTGCTCATATTACGGGCGGTAGCGGGTATTTT
CAHITGGSGYF
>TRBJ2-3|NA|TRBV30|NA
TGTGCCTGGAACGAAGACACAGATACGCAGTATTTT
CAWNEDTDTQYF
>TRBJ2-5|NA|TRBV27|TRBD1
TGTGCCAGCAGTAGACAGGGGGGGCAAGAGACCCAGTACTTC
CASSRQGGQETQYF
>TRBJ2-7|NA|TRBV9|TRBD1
TGTGCCAGCAGCGTAGGGGCATGGGGACAGGGAGTCGGCGAGCAGTACTTC
CASSVGAWGQGVGEQYF
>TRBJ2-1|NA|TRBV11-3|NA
TGTGCCAGCAGCTTAAACAGCGGTAGCTCCTACAATGAGCAGTTCTTC
CASSLNSGSSYNEQFF
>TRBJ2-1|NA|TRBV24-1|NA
TGTGCCACCAGTGATACTACCCGGGGTTCCCTCTACAATGAGCAGTTCTTC
CATSDTTRGSLYNEQFF
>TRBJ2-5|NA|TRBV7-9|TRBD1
TGTGCCAGCAGCCCGAGATACACCGGGACAGGGGAGGAGACCCAGTACTTC
CASSPRYTGTGEETQYF
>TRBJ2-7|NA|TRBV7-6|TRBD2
TGTGCCAGCAGCTTAGGCCCGGGACTAGCCTACGAGCAGTACTTC
CASSLGPGLAYEQYF
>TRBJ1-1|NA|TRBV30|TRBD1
TGTGCCTGGAGCCGACAGGGAAACACTGAAGCTTTCTTT
CAWSRQGNTEAFF
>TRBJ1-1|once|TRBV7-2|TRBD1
TGTGCCAGCAGCCGTTCTGGCCGGACAGGGAACACTGAAGCTTTCTTT
CASSRSGRTGNTEAFF
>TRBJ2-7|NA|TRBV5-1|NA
TGCGCCAGCAGCTCCCGAGATGGGGGGCTCGACGAGCAGTACTTC
CASSSRDGGLDEQYF
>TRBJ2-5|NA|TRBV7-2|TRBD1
TGTGCCAGCAGCTTAGCCGGGACAGGGAAAGAGACCCAGTACTTC
CASSLAGTGKETQYF
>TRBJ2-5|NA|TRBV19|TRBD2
TGTGCCAGTAGTATGCAGACTAGCGGGAGGGAGACCCAGTACTTC
CASSMQTSGRETQYF
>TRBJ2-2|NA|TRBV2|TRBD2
TGTGCCAGCAGCGTCTCGACTAGCGGGAGAACCGGGGAGCTGTTTTTT
CASSVSTSGRTGELFF
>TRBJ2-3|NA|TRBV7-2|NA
TGTGCCAGCAGCTTAGTGGCGGGAACAGATACGCAGTATTTT
CASSLVAGTDTQYF
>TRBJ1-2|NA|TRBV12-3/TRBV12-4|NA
TGTGCCAGCAGTTTATTGACGGATTATGGCTACACCTTC
CASSLLTDYGYTF
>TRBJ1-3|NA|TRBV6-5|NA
TGTGCCACCGACGACGCCCAGGGAGTCGGAAACACCATATATTTT
CATDDAQGVGNTIYF
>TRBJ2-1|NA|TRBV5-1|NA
TGCGCCAGCAGTTCTCTTGGACGGAGGAGATTATACAATGAGCAGTTCTTC
CASSSLGRRRLYNEQFF
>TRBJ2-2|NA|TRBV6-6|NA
TGTGCCAGCAGTACAGCGTACACCGGGGAGCTGTTTTTT
CASSTAYTGELFF
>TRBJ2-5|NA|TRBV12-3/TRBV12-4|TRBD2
TGTGCCAGCAGATCGGGGGGACTAGAGACCCAGTACTTC
CASRSGGLETQYF
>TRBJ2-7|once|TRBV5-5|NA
TGTGCCAGCAGCCCTTACTGGGGTTCCTACGAGCAGTACTTC
CASSPYWGSYEQYF
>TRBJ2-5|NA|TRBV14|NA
TGTGCCAGCAGCGAGGGGAGGAGAGGGACGAAAGAGACCCAGTACTTC
CASSEGRRGTKETQYF
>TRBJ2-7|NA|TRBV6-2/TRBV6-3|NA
TGTGCCAGCAGTTATGATCGGAACGAGCAGTACTTC
CASSYDRNEQYF
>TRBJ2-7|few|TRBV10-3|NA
TGTGCCATCAAGGAGGGACAGCCCTTCTACGAGCAGTACTTC
CAIKEGQPFYEQYF